This record looks at one T cell receptor (beta chain) sequence and its context. Time point here: baseline, week 1 (first vaccination visit). Treatment meaning: pre-vaccination baseline after standard-of-care therapy. New IDH1-mutant, ATRX-lost WHO grade 3 or 4 astrocytomas occurred in donors. The method was immunoSEQ multiplex PCR; TCRdb's version includes in-frame clones alone and lacks a portion of them. The data contain over 75,000 clones, approximately 90% of them singletons. Unmatched junction bases numbered 3, after V lost 4 bases and J lost 6 bases. The CDR3 is 14 amino acids. The germline V gene has CDR1 SGHRS and CDR2 YFSETQ. The sample is drawn from a study of a mutant IDH1 vaccine in newly diagnosed glioma. Overall study context: The therapy given earlier, which was standard therapy, consisted of radiotherapy, temozolomide, or both, and most of the patients received both.

The sample consisted of PBMCs, taken from a glioma patient treated with radiotherapy, temozolomide or both. The chain couples TRBV5-1 to TRBJ2-2; TRBD2 aligns across 10 bases. This clonotype was sampled from a woman between 45 and 60 years old with glioma. CDR3 sequence (DNA): TGCGCCAGCAGCAATCTAGCGGGAGCCGGGGAGCTGTTTTTT. Amino acid sequence: CASSNLAGAGELFF.